This T cell receptor (beta chain) was identified during a study of Ad26.COV2.S vaccination and SARS-CoV-2 variants. Measured with immunoSEQ multiplex PCR; TCRdb has only the in-frame clones, and not every one. The repertoire includes about 410,000 clones, about 89% of them detected once, and 1.5% to 2% sits in the top ten. Only one count was recorded for this clone. Treatment defined: around 19 received Ad26.COV2.S at low or high dose, single or two shots; about 5 received placebo; per-sample allocation not given. Samples were taken on day 63 after the first vaccine or placebo injection. The CDR3 spans 15 residues. Looked up from germline, CDR1 is SGHTA and CDR2 is FQGNSA. Deletions cut 8 bases from V and 4 bases from J, with 18 bases between.

This chain connects TRBV7-2 to TRBJ1-5; D is possibly TRBD1 (5 bases). Sequencing used peripheral blood, obtained in a trial of Ad26.COV2.S vaccine versus placebo. The source of this sequence is a person aged 18-60 years who received the Ad26.COV2.S COVID-19 vaccine or a placebo. The CDR3 DNA sequence: TGTGCCAGCGCCTTCTCCCGGGACCTAAATCAGCCCCAGCATTTT. Its protein product is CASAFSRDLNQPQHF.